The TCR beta chain under discussion was sequenced for a study of T cell changes during pregnancy in multiple sclerosis. Method: immunoSEQ multiplex PCR; TCRdb's copy keeps in-frame clones and lacks some. The profile covers about 42,000 clones, with approximately 80% appearing a single time and 0.64% taken by the ten largest. V lost 7 bases and J 4 bases, leaving 14 bases between the germline ends. This CDR3 contains 14 residues. Looked up from germline, CDR1 is SGHRS and CDR2 is YFSETQ. The sequence was obtained from a female donor with multiple sclerosis, enrolled in a pregnancy study. The chain employs TRBV5-1 and TRBJ2-2; tentatively, D is TRBD2 (5 bases). The material was CD4+ T cells from peripheral blood mononuclear cells, obtained before pregnancy. CDR3 sequence: CASGRVVGTGELFF. Here the CDR3 DNA reads TGCGCCAGCGGGAGAGTGGTGGGCACCGGGGAGCTGTTTTTT.